The subject of this entry is one TCR beta chain. The clone's antigen remains unknown. Base qualities were left out, and no much larger clone turns up one base away. The time point label corresponds to: baseline before first vaccination. The treatment or condition label, as the study defines it: meningococcal conjugate vaccine given as trial control. Samples from vaccinated people were obtained from the UK trials COV001 and COV002, which included a single-blind randomized controlled phase 2/3 trial of AZD1222 (ChAdOx1 nCoV-19) in healthy adults. For TCRbeta chain sequencing, PBMC samples from trial participants were taken at day 0 and at day 28 after the second dose. The CDR3 regions of human TCRbeta chains were subjected to immunosequencing. The authors' analysis ran thus. TCRs in the repertoires were matched against a reference library of SARS-CoV-2-specific TCRs that had been generated with the MIRA antigen-specificity platform. Breadth meant the fraction of unique TCRs that were SARS-CoV-2-associated, whereas depth meant the fraction of total T cells that were SARS-CoV-2-associated. Using the MIRA data, each spike-specific TCR was mapped to the spike region that the TCR reacts to and placed in a CD4 or CD8 class. Log10-transformed breadth and depth values were compared by one-way ANOVA with Sidak's multiple comparisons tests. Drawn from immuneACCESS, this table holds only the in-frame rearrangements with V and J called that TCRdb kept. Clones are partly lost; checked studies trace under half to an unresolved V gene and leave the rest unexplained. V, J and clone size reflect that table, while D and trimming were determined from the DNA. This sample lists tens of thousands of clones; around 83% were detected once. The ten largest clones add up to approximately 19% of the sample.

The CDR3, from cysteine to phenylalanine, totals 16 residues. Of all the DNA, just the CDR3 is kept, 48 bases in frame from base 1. The V and J ends are trimmed by 3 bases and 7 bases, leaving 18 bases between them. As encoded in the germline V gene, CDR1 is SGHTA while CDR2 is FQGNSA. The entry originates in a study of T cell responses to AZD1222 COVID-19 vaccine (dated by TCRdb to 2020 to 2023). Turning to the overall study: TCR sequencing was performed for about 250 trial participants, of whom 200 to 220 were given two doses of AZD1222 and some 26 were given two doses of MenACWY control vaccine. Enrollment into the trials was organized by age into subgroups of 18-55, 56-69 and 70-plus years, and those subgroups contained roughly 160, 29 and 62 TCR-sequenced participants, respectively. What the study reported, not specific to this receptor: Conclusions about previously exposed vaccinees were limited because only six AZD1222 recipients were SARS-CoV-2 seropositive at baseline. Reportedly, almost half of the unique spike-specific TCRs recognized epitopes lying outside the regions that are mutated in the B.1.351 and B.1.1.7 variants. The vaccine-associated CD4 TCRs covered the entire spike protein, and the dominant responses fell in regions 160-218 and 743-854. The 56-69-year group was small, and its depth increase did not reach significance, likely because of low power. After two AZD1222 doses, both the breadth and the depth of spike-specific TCRs were significantly higher than at day 0 and than in MenACWY recipients. Participants were mostly white British, with more females than males. The authors suggested clonal diversity may have been underestimated. Because no day 14 peak-response samples were available, repertoires were characterized only after the peak T cell response.

This clonotype originated in an adult in good health. This chain is built from TRBV7-2 and TRBJ2-2, with TRBD1 as a weak D call on 6 bases. The sample was peripheral blood, taken on day 0 of MenACWY control vaccination. CDR3 protein: CASSFHTGKVGGELFF. In nucleotides, the sequence is TGTGCCAGCAGCTTTCACACAGGGAAAGTTGGCGGGGAGCTGTTTTTT.